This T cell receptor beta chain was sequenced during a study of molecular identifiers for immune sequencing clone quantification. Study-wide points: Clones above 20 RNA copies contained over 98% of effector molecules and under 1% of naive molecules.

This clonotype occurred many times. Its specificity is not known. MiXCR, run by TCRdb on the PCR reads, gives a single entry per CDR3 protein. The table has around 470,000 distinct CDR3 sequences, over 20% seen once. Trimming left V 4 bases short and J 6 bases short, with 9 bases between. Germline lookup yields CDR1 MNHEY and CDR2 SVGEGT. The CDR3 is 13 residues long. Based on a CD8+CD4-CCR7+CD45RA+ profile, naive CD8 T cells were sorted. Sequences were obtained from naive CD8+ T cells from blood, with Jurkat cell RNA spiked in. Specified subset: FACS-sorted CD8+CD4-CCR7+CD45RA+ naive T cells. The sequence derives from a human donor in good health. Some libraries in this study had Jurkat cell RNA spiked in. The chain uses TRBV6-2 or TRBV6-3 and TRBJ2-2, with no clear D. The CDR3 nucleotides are TGTGCCAGCAGTTTGCATAACGCCGGGGAGCTGTTTTTT. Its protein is CASSLHNAGELFF.